This T cell receptor (beta chain) was profiled in a study of PD-L1 blockade in urothelial cancer. Study-wide context: Dosed intravenously at 1,200 mg every 3 weeks, atezolizumab was initiated by patients in the mid-2010s. Anywhere from 0 to 3 prior chemotherapy regimens had been received by patients. A median blood sample held about 140,000 T cells and approximately 83,000 unique TCRs.

Profiled with immunoSEQ multiplex PCR; TCRdb holds only in-frame clones, not every one. Of tens of thousands of clones in the sample, around 87% were seen once. The V gene lost 0 bases and the J gene lost 6 bases, with 10 bases spanning the gap. Germline lookup yields CDR1 ENHRY and CDR2 SYGVKD. The CDR3 is 14 residues long. The patients' disease, urothelial carcinoma, was locally advanced or metastatic. The chain is built from TRBV10-3 and TRBJ2-3; no clear D. The source is a man between 50 and 59 years old with urothelial cancer. Sequenced here: PBMCs, sampled around atezolizumab (anti-PD-L1) treatment. CDR3 bases: TGTGCCATCAGTGAGTCAGCTGGAGCTGATACGCAGTATTTT. Its protein product is CAISESAGADTQYF.